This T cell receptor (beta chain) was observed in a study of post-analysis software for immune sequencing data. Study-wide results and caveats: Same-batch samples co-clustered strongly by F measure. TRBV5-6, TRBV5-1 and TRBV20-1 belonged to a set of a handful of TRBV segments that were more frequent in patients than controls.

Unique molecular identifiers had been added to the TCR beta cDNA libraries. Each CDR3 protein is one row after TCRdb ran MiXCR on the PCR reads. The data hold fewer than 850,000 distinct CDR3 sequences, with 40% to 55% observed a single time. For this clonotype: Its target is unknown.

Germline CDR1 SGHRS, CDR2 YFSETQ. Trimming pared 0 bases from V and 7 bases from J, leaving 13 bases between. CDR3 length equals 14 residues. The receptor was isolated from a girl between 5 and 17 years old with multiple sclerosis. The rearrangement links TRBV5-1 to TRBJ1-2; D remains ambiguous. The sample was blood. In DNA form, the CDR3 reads TGCGCCAGCAGCTTGGAGGCAGGACGTGGTGGCTACACCTTC. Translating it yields CASSLEAGRGGYTF.